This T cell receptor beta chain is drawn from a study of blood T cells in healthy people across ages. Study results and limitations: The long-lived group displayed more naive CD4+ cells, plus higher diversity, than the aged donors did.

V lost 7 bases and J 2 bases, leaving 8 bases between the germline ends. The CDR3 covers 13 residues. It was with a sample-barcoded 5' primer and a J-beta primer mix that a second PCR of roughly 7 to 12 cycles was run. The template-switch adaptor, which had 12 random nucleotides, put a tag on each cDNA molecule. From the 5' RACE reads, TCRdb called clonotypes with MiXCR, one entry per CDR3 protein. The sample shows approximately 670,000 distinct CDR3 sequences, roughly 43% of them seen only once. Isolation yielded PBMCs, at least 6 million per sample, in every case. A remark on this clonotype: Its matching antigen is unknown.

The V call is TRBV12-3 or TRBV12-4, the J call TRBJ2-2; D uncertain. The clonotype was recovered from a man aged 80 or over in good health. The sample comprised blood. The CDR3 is CASTRDNTGELFF. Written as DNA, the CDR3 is TGTGCCAGCACTCGAGATAACACCGGGGAGCTGTTTTTT.